This T cell receptor beta chain originates from a study of control samples from healthy donors and cancer patients. In germline, CDR1 is SGHDN, CDR2 FVKESK. Trimming stripped 5 bases from V and 5 bases from J, with 7 bases between. The CDR3 totals 11 residues. Sequenced by immunoSEQ multiplex PCR; TCRdb stores in-frame clones only, minus some. The table includes tens of thousands of clones, 91% detected once. The clonotype comes from a woman aged 25-40 years in good health. This sequence joins TRBV14 and TRBJ2-7, with D hard to call. The sample comprised blood. The CDR3 nucleotides read TGTGCCAGCAGCTTGAACAACGAGCAGTACTTC. It yields the protein CASSLNNEQYF.